This TCR beta chain was recovered during a study of CD8+ T cells in alopecia areata (dated by TCRdb to the late 2010s). Concerning the study at large: The treated patients, all with moderate-to-severe alopecia areata, were enrolled in an open-label pilot trial of oral tofacitinib given at 5 to 10 mg twice daily. High-throughput TCRbeta sequencing was used to examine T cell clonal expansion in alopecia areata in both the C3H/HeJ mouse model and human patients. Clonality in the scalp was compared among normal scalp (n=4), patchy alopecia areata scalp (n=8), and alopecia totalis/universalis scalp (n=8). Tofacitinib was given for 6 to 18 months, followed by 6 months of follow-up off drug to assess delayed response and recurrence. Amplification of TCRbeta CDR3 regions was done by immunoSEQ multiplex PCR using 35 Vbeta forward primers and 13 Jbeta reverse primers. The RNA source kit depended on sample type: the PAXgene miRNA kit for fixed scalp, the miRNeasy kit for PBMCs, and the RNeasy kit for mouse skin. Patients on tofacitinib were biopsied at baseline and after 4 and 24 weeks of treatment, and several of the patients also had a later scalp biopsy. In treated patients, disease severity was measured using the SALT score, which gives the percentage of scalp surface area affected. Human TCRbeta sequencing covered scalp tissue and sorted CD4+ and CD8+ peripheral blood T cells from patchy and totalis/universalis alopecia areata patients and healthy controls.

The time point label here, explained by the study, means: 4 weeks on oral tofacitinib. In light of the paper, this sample's treatment or condition label describes: oral pan-JAK inhibitor, 5-10 mg twice daily. Lesional scalp punch biopsies and peripheral blood were collected from alopecia areata patients. PBMCs were isolated by density centrifugation and stained for CD3, CD4 and CD8, after which CD4+ and CD8+ T cells were sorted on a FACSAria. The paper's findings and limits, for the study overall: Shared TCR sequences between patients were less evident than in mice, which may be partly attributable to HLA diversity in the patient population. Lesional scalp, especially in alopecia totalis/universalis, showed higher clonality and more expanded CD8+ clones than normal scalp, suggesting antigenic drive. Resident alphabeta T cells in normal human skin are also sequenced, complicating scalp TCR repertoire analysis, unlike mouse skin dominated by gammadelta T cells. Because the treated cohort was small and had just a single nonresponder, larger studies are needed to establish links between baseline CD8+ expansion and response. With tofacitinib, both scalp clonality and the number of expanded CD8+ clones among the top 100 scalp clones went down significantly. During tofacitinib treatment, many expanded lesional clones remained in scalp and blood, and this persistence may partly explain relapse after treatment is stopped.

The CDR3 measures 15 amino acids from cysteine to phenylalanine. Just the 45-base CDR3 DNA is kept, in frame starting at base 1. Sequences MNHNY (CDR1) and SVGAGI (CDR2) are obtained from the germline V gene (reference sequence). Deletion took 6 bases off V and 6 bases off J, with a span of 20 bases between the germline ends. This clone was seen more than once but under ten times. Its antigen specificity is not known. No base quality information exists; no much larger clone differs at one position. Library generation was performed with the immunoSEQ multiplex PCR assay. To provide template for TCR sequencing, every sample had RNA extracted and reverse transcribed into cDNA. First-strand cDNA was synthesized with SuperScript III using a 2:1 mix of oligo-dT and random hexamers. Amplification bias was assessed with a synthetic immune receptor repertoire, and residual bias was removed computationally. The original methods were these. Raw reads were preprocessed to remove errors, and CDR3 was defined according to IMGT conventions as the region from the conserved cysteine to phenylalanine. Clonality was computed as 1 minus the Shannon entropy, with the entropy normalized by log2 of the number of productive unique TCRs. Whether each scalp clone was CD4 or CD8 was inferred by checking scalp TCRbeta sequences against the CD4 and CD8 repertoires from sorted blood. TCRdb mirrors the immuneACCESS table, restricted to in-frame sequences. Some clones are absent from its copies; in checked studies, under half trace to an unresolved V gene, and the reason for the others is unknown. For V, J and clone size, that table is used; D and trimming come from the DNA. Present in this sample are over 85,000 clones, 50% to 75% of which were seen just once. In total, the top ten clones hold 15% to 17% of the sample.

This TCR was sampled from a human donor with alopecia areata. The source material was CD8+ T cells sorted from blood, sampled at week 4, from a patient treated with tofacitinib. The V and J genes are TRBV6-6 and TRBJ1-2, with the identity of the D gene unclear. The nucleotides read TGTGCCAGCAGCCCTATCGAGGGAGCGGCCCATGGCTACACCTTC. Its translation reads: CASSPIEGAAHGYTF.